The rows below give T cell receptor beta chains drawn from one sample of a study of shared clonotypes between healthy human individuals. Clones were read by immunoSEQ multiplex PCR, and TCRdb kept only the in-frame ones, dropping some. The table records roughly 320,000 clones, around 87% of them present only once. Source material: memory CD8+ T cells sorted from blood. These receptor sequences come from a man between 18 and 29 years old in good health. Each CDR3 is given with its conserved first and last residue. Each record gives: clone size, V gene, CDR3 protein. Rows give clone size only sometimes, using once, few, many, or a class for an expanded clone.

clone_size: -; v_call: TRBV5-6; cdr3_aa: CASSAGYNEQFF
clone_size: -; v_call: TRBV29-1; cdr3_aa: CSVGGTRQGDYGYTF
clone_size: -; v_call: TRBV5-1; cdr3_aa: CASSLVGGQGADTQYF
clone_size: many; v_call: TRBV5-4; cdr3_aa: CASSEAGYFEQYF
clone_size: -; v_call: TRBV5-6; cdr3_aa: CASSLDPRATGADTQYF
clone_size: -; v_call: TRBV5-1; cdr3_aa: CASSSTGGTEAFF
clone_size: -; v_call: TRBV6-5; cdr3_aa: CASSYGTGVEAFF
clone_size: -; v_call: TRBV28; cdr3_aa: CASSLLTAQDCYTF
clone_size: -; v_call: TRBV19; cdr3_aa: CASSPLAGEIYEQYF
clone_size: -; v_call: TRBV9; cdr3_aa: CASSVDGGANYGYTF
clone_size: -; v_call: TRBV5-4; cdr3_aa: CASSLRLAGYSYNEQFF
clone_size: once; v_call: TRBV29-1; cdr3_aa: CSVEGLAGGLSTDTQYF
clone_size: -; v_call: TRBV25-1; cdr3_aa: CASSAFRDRGYEQYF
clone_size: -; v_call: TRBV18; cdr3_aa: CASSPRGSNQPQHF